The sequence of this T cell receptor beta chain was determined in a study of monozygotic twins with inflammatory bowel disease. General study results and limits: IBD patients displayed reduced TCRbeta diversity (inverse Simpson) when set against healthy co-twins.

Concerning this clonotype: As yet, its antigen is unknown.

TCRdb reprocessed the 5' RACE reads and keeps a single row for each CDR3 protein, giving no DNA. This table holds about 150,000 distinct CDR3 sequences. CDR3 length: 14 amino acids. This chain connects TRBV12-3 or TRBV12-4 to TRBJ1-2; the TRBD1 assignment by TCRdb is unverifiable without DNA. What was sequenced was blood. The receptor was isolated from a human donor with ulcerative colitis or Crohn's disease, or a healthy co-twin of an affected twin (not recorded which). The CDR3 protein is CASSETGPFYGYTF.